This is a list of T cell receptor beta chains from one sample in a study of early T cells in non-severe SARS-CoV-2 infection. One entry per CDR3 protein results from TCRdb running MiXCR on the 5' RACE reads. The sample has 65,000 to 80,000 distinct CDR3 sequences, 11% seen once. The sample comprised whole blood. Every receptor here comes from an adult who was a healthcare worker with PCR-confirmed SARS-CoV-2 infection or an uninfected control (not recorded which). Both conserved end residues are part of each CDR3. The order of the fields is D gene, J gene, clone size, V gene, CDR3 DNA, CDR3 protein. D genes are given only for firm matches. Clone size appears in some rows only: once, few, many, or a class for an expanded clone.

. | TRBJ2-7 | . | TRBV12-5 | TGTGCTAGTGCCTTGATGGGGACCCACACCCACGAGCAGTACTTC | CASALMGTHTHEQYF
TRBD2 | TRBJ2-7 | few | TRBV14 | TGTGCCAGCAGCCAAGATCGGTTAGCGGGGGGCTTATACGAGCAGTACTTC | CASSQDRLAGGLYEQYF
TRBD1 | TRBJ1-5 | many | TRBV7-8 | TGTGCCAGCAGCTTAGGACAGGGGGGTTATCAGCCCCAGCATTTT | CASSLGQGGYQPQHF
TRBD2 | TRBJ2-3 | few | TRBV7-2 | TGTGCCAGCAGCCCCAAGGCGGCGGGGGGATTAGATACGCAGTATTTT | CASSPKAAGGLDTQYF
TRBD1 | TRBJ2-2 | few | TRBV5-5 | TGTGCCAGCAGCCCAACCCGACAGGGGGCCGACGGGGAGCTGTTTTTT | CASSPTRQGADGELFF
. | TRBJ2-7 | few | TRBV29-1 | TGCAGCGTTGCGCCCTCTTACGGAGGGCACGAGCAGTACTTC | CSVAPSYGGHEQYF
. | TRBJ2-5 | . | TRBV3-1 | TGTGCCAGCAGCCAAGATGTTAGCGGCCAAGAGACCCAGTACTTC | CASSQDVSGQETQYF
. | TRBJ2-7 | many | TRBV18 | TGTGCCAGCTCACCCAACAGACATTCCTCCTACGAGCAGTACTTC | CASSPNRHSSYEQYF
TRBD1 | TRBJ2-7 | . | TRBV5-5 | TGTGCCAGCAGCTTCCCGGGACAGGGGGTCTACGAGCAGTACTTC | CASSFPGQGVYEQYF
TRBD1 | TRBJ1-2 | many | TRBV12-3/TRBV12-4 | TGTGCCAGCAGTTTGGTGACAGGGGGCGCGGATGGCTACACCTTC | CASSLVTGGADGYTF
. | TRBJ2-7 | . | TRBV7-8 | TGTGCCAGCAGCTTAGAGAGGACAGTCAGGATCCACGAGCAGTACTTC | CASSLERTVRIHEQYF
. | TRBJ2-3 | . | TRBV10-3 | TGTGCCATCACCCGCGACTCGGGTCTCACAGATACGCAGTATTTT | CAITRDSGLTDTQYF
TRBD1 | TRBJ2-2 | many | TRBV5-4 | TGTGCCAGCAGCTGGGACAGTATGACCGGGGAGCTGTTTTTT | CASSWDSMTGELFF
. | TRBJ2-7 | few | TRBV12-3/TRBV12-4 | TGTGCCAGCAGTTTAAGAGGGGCGAGAACCTACGAGCAGTACTTC | CASSLRGARTYEQYF
TRBD2 | TRBJ2-3 | . | TRBV13 | TGTGCCAGCAGTACTAGCGGGGGAACTAGCACAGATACGCAGTATTTT | CASSTSGGTSTDTQYF
TRBD2 | TRBJ2-1 | . | TRBV9 | TGTGCCAGCAGCGTAGAGGGACTAGCGGGCTACAATGAGCAGTTCTTC | CASSVEGLAGYNEQFF